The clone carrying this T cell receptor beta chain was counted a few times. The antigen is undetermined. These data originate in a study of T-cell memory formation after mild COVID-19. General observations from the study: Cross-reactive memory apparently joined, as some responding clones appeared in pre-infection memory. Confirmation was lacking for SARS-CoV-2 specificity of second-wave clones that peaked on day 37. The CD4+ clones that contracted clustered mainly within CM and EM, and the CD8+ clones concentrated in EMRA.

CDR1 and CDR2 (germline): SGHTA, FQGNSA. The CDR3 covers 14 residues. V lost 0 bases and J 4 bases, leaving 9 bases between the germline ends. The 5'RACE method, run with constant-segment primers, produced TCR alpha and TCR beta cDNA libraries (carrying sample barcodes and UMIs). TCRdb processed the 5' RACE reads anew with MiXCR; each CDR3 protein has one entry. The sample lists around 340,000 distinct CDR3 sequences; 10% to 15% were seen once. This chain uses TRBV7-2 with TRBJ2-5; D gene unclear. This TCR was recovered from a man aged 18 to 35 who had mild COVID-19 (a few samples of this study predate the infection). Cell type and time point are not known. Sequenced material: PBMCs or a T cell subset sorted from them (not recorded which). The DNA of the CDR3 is TGTGCCAGCAGCTTAGCTCCAGCCCTAGAGACCCAGTACTTC. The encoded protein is CASSLAPALETQYF.